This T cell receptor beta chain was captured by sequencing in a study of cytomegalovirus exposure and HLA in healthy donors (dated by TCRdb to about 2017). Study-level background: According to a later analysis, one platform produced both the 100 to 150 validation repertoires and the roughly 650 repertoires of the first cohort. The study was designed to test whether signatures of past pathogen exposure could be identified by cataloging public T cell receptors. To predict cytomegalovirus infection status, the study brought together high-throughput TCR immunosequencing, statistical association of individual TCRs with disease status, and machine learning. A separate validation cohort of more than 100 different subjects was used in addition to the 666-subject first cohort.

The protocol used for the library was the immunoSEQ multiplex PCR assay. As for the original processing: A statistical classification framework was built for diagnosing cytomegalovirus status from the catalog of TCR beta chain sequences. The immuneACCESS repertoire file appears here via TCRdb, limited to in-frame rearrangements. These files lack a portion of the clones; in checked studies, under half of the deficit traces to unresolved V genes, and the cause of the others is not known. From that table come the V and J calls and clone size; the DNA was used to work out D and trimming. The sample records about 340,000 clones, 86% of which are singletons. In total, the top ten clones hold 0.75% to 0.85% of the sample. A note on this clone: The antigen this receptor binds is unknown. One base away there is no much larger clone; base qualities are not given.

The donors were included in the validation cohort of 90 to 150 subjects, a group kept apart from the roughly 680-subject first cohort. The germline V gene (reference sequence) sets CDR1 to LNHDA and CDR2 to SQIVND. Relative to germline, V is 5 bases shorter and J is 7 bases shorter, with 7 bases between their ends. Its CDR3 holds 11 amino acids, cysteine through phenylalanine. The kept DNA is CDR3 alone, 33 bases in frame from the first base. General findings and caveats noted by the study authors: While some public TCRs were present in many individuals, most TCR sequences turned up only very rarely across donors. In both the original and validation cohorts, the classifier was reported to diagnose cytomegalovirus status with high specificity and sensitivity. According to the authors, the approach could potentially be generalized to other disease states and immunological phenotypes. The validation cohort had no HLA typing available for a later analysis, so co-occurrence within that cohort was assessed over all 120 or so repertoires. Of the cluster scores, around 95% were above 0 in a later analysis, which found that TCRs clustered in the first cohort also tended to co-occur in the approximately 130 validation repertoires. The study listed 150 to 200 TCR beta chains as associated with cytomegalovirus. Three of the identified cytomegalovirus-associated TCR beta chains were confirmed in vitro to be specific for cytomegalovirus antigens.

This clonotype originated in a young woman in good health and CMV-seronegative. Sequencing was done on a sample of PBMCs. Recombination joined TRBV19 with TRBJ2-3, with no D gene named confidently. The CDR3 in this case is CASSVQNTQYF. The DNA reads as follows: TGTGCCAGTAGTGTCCAGAATACGCAGTATTTT.